Detailed here is one T cell receptor beta chain. The antigen is not known. This CDR3 is 11 amino acids long. The germline gives CDR1 LNHDA, CDR2 SQIVND (reference sequence). Trimming left V 6 bases short and J 1 base short, with 4 bases between. Repertoires were generated with immunoSEQ multiplex PCR, while TCRdb's copy carries only in-frame clones and drops some. Found here are over 400,000 clones, over 80% of them singletons; the top ten hold less than 2%. The data derive from a study of Ad26.COV2.S vaccination and SARS-CoV-2 variants. Whole-study findings and limits: Reports say spike-specific CD8+ and CD4+ T cell responses covered substantial breadth after vaccination. Recipients of vaccine and of placebo showed similar breadth of their non-spike TCR repertoires.

Treatment reported: some 20 received Ad26.COV2.S at low or high dose, single or two shots; a few received placebo; per-sample allocation not given. Collection of the samples took place on day 63 after the first injection of vaccine or placebo. Donation came from an adult in Boston who was aged 18-55 years. The TCR was taken from a person aged 18-65 years who received the Ad26.COV2.S COVID-19 vaccine or a placebo. The chain is built from TRBV19 and TRBJ2-7; D ambiguous. The sample here was peripheral blood, taken in a trial of Ad26.COV2.S vaccine versus placebo. The CDR3 bases are TGTGCCAGTAGGGGTTCCTACGAGCAGTACTTC. This codes for CASRGSYEQYF.